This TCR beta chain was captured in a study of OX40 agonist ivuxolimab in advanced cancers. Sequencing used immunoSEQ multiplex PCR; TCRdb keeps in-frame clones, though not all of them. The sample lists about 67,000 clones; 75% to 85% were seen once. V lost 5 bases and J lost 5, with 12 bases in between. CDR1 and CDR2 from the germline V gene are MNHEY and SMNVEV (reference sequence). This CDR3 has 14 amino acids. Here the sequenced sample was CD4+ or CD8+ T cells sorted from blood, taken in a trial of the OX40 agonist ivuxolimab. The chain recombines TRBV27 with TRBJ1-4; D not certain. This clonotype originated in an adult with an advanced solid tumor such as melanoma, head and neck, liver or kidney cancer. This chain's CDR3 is CASSPPGPNEKLFF. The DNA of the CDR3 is TGTGCCAGCAGTCCCCCAGGACCGAATGAAAAACTGTTTTTT.